These T cell receptor beta chains were read from a single sample in a study of T cell responses to AZD1222 COVID-19 vaccine. Method: immunoSEQ multiplex PCR; TCRdb's copy keeps in-frame clones and lacks some. The sample lists 89,000 or so clones; more than 70% were seen once. Sequenced material: peripheral blood, taken 28 days after the second AZD1222 dose. The origin of the receptors is an adult who received the AZD1222 COVID-19 vaccine. Both conserved end residues are part of each CDR3. D genes are given only for firm matches. The listing skips clone size in some rows; elsewhere it reads once, few, many or a size class.

V gene	clone size	D gene	J gene	CDR3 DNA	CDR3 protein
TRBV7-2	once	.	TRBJ2-7	TGTGCCAGCACCGTGGGGGGTGGGAGACGCTACGAGCAGTACTTC	CASTVGGGRRYEQYF
TRBV11-2	.	.	TRBJ1-4	TGTGCCAGCAGCCCACTGGGACTTAATGAAAAACTGTTTTTT	CASSPLGLNEKLFF
TRBV30	once	.	TRBJ1-1	TGTGCCTGGAGTGTCGGCGGACTGGTTGCTTTCTTT	CAWSVGGLVAFF
TRBV3-1/TRBV3-2	.	.	TRBJ2-7	TGTGCCAGCAGCCCGGGACTTCTGGAGTACGAGCAGTACTTC	CASSPGLLEYEQYF
TRBV6-6	.	.	TRBJ2-7	TGTGCCAGCAGTCCACAGGAGGGGGAGCAGTACTTC	CASSPQEGEQYF
TRBV28	once	TRBD1	TRBJ2-7	TGTGCCAGCAGTAACCCGGGACAGGGCATATACGAGCAGTACTTC	CASSNPGQGIYEQYF
TRBV19	once	TRBD1	TRBJ1-5	TGTGCCAGTAGTGCCGGGACAGGGAGCAATCAGCCCCAGCATTTT	CASSAGTGSNQPQHF
TRBV6-5	once	.	TRBJ2-3	TGTGCCAGCAGTTACTGGGGAAGCCCGGATACGCAGTATTTT	CASSYWGSPDTQYF
TRBV5-1	.	TRBD1	TRBJ1-1	TGCGCCAGCAGCCAGGGACAGGGGCACACTGAAGCTTTCTTT	CASSQGQGHTEAFF
TRBV6-5	.	TRBD2	TRBJ2-7	TGTGCCAGCAGTTACGGTGGGGGGGTTACCTACGAGCAGTACTTC	CASSYGGGVTYEQYF
TRBV28	.	TRBD1	TRBJ1-1	TGTGCCAGCAGTTTAAAGACAGGGGGGAACACTGAAGCTTTCTTT	CASSLKTGGNTEAFF
TRBV11-2	.	TRBD1	TRBJ2-3	TGTGCCAGCGTCGAACAGGGGGCATCACTCCGCACAGATACGCAGTATTTT	CASVEQGASLRTDTQYF
TRBV19	.	TRBD2	TRBJ2-2	TGTGCCAGTAGTATAGGTAGCGGGAGTACCGGGGAGCTGTTTTTT	CASSIGSGSTGELFF
TRBV18	.	.	TRBJ2-6	TGTGCCAGCTCTCGATCCGGGGCTGGGGCCAACGTCCTGACTTTC	CASSRSGAGANVLTF
TRBV18	.	.	TRBJ1-1	TGTGCCAGCTCACCAGAGGAGGGGGGCGGGACTGAAGCTTTCTTT	CASSPEEGGGTEAFF
TRBV3-1/TRBV3-2	.	.	TRBJ2-5	TGTGCCAGCAGCCAAGATAGGCGGACCCAGTACTTC	CASSQDRRTQYF
TRBV5-1	.	.	TRBJ2-2	TGCGCCAGCAGCGGGACGGGATACCTAAACACCGGGGAGCTGTTTTTT	CASSGTGYLNTGELFF
TRBV7-6	.	TRBD1	TRBJ2-3	TGTGCCAGCAGCCACCGACAGGGGACAGATACGCAGTATTTT	CASSHRQGTDTQYF
TRBV5-4	once	.	TRBJ2-3	TGTGCCAGCAGGGAGGCAGATACGCAGTATTTT	CASREADTQYF
TRBV19	.	TRBD1	TRBJ1-5	TGTGCCAGTAGTATAGAGCACAGGGGAGACAATCAGCCCCAGCATTTT	CASSIEHRGDNQPQHF
TRBV3-1/TRBV3-2	.	TRBD2	TRBJ2-1	TGTGCCAGCAGCGTCCGCGGGGGGGCTCTTACCAATGAGCAGTTCTTC	CASSVRGGALTNEQFF
TRBV5-4	.	.	TRBJ2-3	TGTGCCAGCAGCCCTGACAGGAGCACAGATACGCAGTATTTT	CASSPDRSTDTQYF
TRBV19	few	.	TRBJ2-6	TGTGCCAGTAGTATTAGTAGGGAAGTCAACGTCCTGACTTTC	CASSISREVNVLTF
TRBV5-1	.	TRBD2	TRBJ2-1	TGCGCCAGCAGCATCGGACTAGCGCAATACAATGAGCAGTTCTTC	CASSIGLAQYNEQFF
TRBV6-5	.	TRBD1	TRBJ2-7	TGTGCCAGCAGTCCCCCGACAGGGGCCTCCTACGAGCAGTACTTC	CASSPPTGASYEQYF
TRBV5-4	.	TRBD2	TRBJ2-1	TGTGCCAGCAGCCGATCGGCTAGCGGGAGATTCACCCCCGTCGATGAGCAGTTCTTC	CASSRSASGRFTPVDEQFF
TRBV27	.	TRBD2	TRBJ2-5	TGTGCCAGCAGGTCTAGCGGGGGGGCCAGGGAGACCCAGTACTTC	CASRSSGGARETQYF
TRBV27	.	.	TRBJ2-5	TGTGCCAGCAGCCCACCGGGGAGCCAAGAGACCCAGTACTTC	CASSPPGSQETQYF
TRBV6-5	.	.	TRBJ1-4	TGTGCCAGCAGCCGGGGTTTAGGAGGTGAAAAACTGTTTTTT	CASSRGLGGEKLFF
TRBV12-3/TRBV12-4	.	.	TRBJ1-1	TGTGCCAGCACCACTGGCAGGGGAGAAGCTTTCTTT	CASTTGRGEAFF
TRBV9	.	TRBD2	TRBJ2-1	TGTGCCAGCGGCCGGGGGGTCAATGAGCAGTTCTTC	CASGRGVNEQFF
TRBV10-1	.	TRBD2	TRBJ2-1	TGCGCCAGCTACTGTGGGCTAGCGGGGGGGAGCTCCTACAATGAGCAGTTCTTC	CASYCGLAGGSSYNEQFF
TRBV10-3	.	.	TRBJ2-2	TGTGCCATCAATACAGGGCCCGCGAACACCGGGGAGCTGTTTTTT	CAINTGPANTGELFF
TRBV21-1	.	.	TRBJ1-4	TGTGCCAGCAACCCCCGGGGCTCTACTAATGAAAAACTGTTTTTT	CASNPRGSTNEKLFF
TRBV2	.	.	TRBJ2-5	TGTGCCAGCAGTGTTTCTAGATTGTACTTC	CASSVSRLYF
TRBV6-5	.	.	TRBJ1-1	TGTGCCAGCAGTTACGGGGGAGGGGGTAGCACTGAAGCTTTCTTT	CASSYGGGGSTEAFF
TRBV13	.	.	TRBJ1-4	TGTGCCAGCAGCGAGGGGATTAATGAAAAACTGTTTTTT	CASSEGINEKLFF
TRBV7-9	once	.	TRBJ2-5	TGTGCCAGCAGCCCAGTGGGTAGGGTTGAGACCCAGTACTTC	CASSPVGRVETQYF
TRBV30	.	.	TRBJ2-7	TGTGCCTGGAGTTCCGGCGAGGGGTGGAACTACGAGCAGTACTTC	CAWSSGEGWNYEQYF
TRBV10-3	.	.	TRBJ2-4	TGTGCCATCAGTAGAGGGCTAGAGACGGGAAACATTCAGTACTTC	CAISRGLETGNIQYF
TRBV28	.	.	TRBJ2-7	TGTGCCAGCACTAGGGGGGGTGGCGCCTACGAGCAGTACTTC	CASTRGGGAYEQYF
TRBV21-1	once	.	TRBJ2-1	TGTGCCAGCAGCAATTCTAGCGGGAGTTTGAATGAGCAGTTCTTC	CASSNSSGSLNEQFF
TRBV12-3/TRBV12-4	.	.	TRBJ2-7	TGTGCCAGCAGACGGACCGGATTCTACGAGCAGTACTTC	CASRRTGFYEQYF
TRBV25-1	.	.	TRBJ1-4	TGTGCCAGCAGTGAGGGGCAGGGGAATGAAAAACTGTTTTTT	CASSEGQGNEKLFF
TRBV11-2	once	.	TRBJ2-2	TGTGCCAGCAGCTTAGGAAATTACGCGAACACCGGGGAGCTGTTTTTT	CASSLGNYANTGELFF
TRBV6-5	.	.	TRBJ2-7	TGTGCCAGCAGTACACGGGACTCGCGCCAGCAGTACTTC	CASSTRDSRQQYF
TRBV3-1/TRBV3-2	.	TRBD2	TRBJ2-5	TGTGCCAGCAGCCAAAGACTAGCGATCCAAGAGACCCAGTACTTC	CASSQRLAIQETQYF
TRBV5-1	few	.	TRBJ1-2	TGCGCCAGCAGCTTAGGGGGAGCGAGCTATGGCTACACCTTC	CASSLGGASYGYTF
TRBV30	.	.	TRBJ1-1	TGTGCCTGGGGACAGAGGAACACTGAAGCTTTCTTT	CAWGQRNTEAFF
TRBV2	once	TRBD1	TRBJ2-4	TGTGCCAGCACCGTTACAGGGGACATTCAGTACTTC	CASTVTGDIQYF
TRBV5-1	few	.	TRBJ2-7	TGCGCCAGCAGCTTGGCCCCGGAAACCTACGAGCAGTACTTC	CASSLAPETYEQYF
TRBV29-1	.	TRBD1	TRBJ1-5	TGCAGCGTTGAAGTCCCGGGACAGGGGGCTTCGGGCAATCAGCCCCAGCATTTT	CSVEVPGQGASGNQPQHF
TRBV5-1	.	.	TRBJ2-7	TGCGCCAGCAGTTCGACAGGAAGCTACGAGCAGTACTTC	CASSSTGSYEQYF
TRBV18	.	TRBD2	TRBJ2-7	TGTGCCAGCTCACCATTCGATTCGGCGGGAGGGAACCCCTACGAGCAGTACTTC	CASSPFDSAGGNPYEQYF
TRBV28	few	.	TRBJ1-2	TGTGCCAGCAGTTTGGGAGGGTCGGACTATGGCTACACCTTC	CASSLGGSDYGYTF
TRBV5-1	.	TRBD1	TRBJ1-1	TGCGCCAGCAGCTTGAGCTCCACAGGGGGCGCGAGTACTGAAGCTTTCTTT	CASSLSSTGGASTEAFF